This entry features one T cell receptor beta chain sequence. The sample belongs to a study of early T cells in non-severe SARS-CoV-2 infection. The CDR3 length is 14 residues. Trimming shortened V by 4 bases and J by 6 bases, and 16 bases separated the two germline ends. The germline V gene has CDR1 SGHTA and CDR2 FQGNSA. One entry per CDR3 protein, called by TCRdb with MiXCR from the 5' RACE reads. The repertoire holds about 110,000 distinct CDR3 sequences, with 12% as singletons. This sequence joins TRBV7-2 and TRBJ2-7; perhaps TRBD2 as D (6 bases). The sequence was collected from an adult who was a healthcare worker with PCR-confirmed SARS-CoV-2 infection or an uninfected control (not recorded which). Specimen: whole blood. The CDR3 region is CASSSPWGTREQYF. The CDR3 nucleotides read TGTGCCAGCAGCTCCCCGTGGGGGACTCGCGAGCAGTACTTC.